These T cell receptor beta chains were read from a single sample in a study of T-cell memory formation after mild COVID-19. One entry per CDR3 protein results from TCRdb running MiXCR on the 5' RACE reads. Among hundreds of thousands of distinct CDR3 sequences listed, roughly 21% were seen once. Material for sequencing was PBMCs or a T cell subset sorted from them (not recorded which). These receptors all stem from an adult woman who had mild COVID-19 (a few samples of this study predate the infection). Cell type and time point are not known. Each CDR3 is given with its conserved first and last residue. The order of the fields is J gene, clone size, D gene, V gene, CDR3 protein, CDR3 DNA. D genes are given only for firm matches. Part of the rows lack a size; the others show once, few, many or a class for expanded clones.

J gene: TRBJ2-1
clone size: NA
D gene: TRBD2
V gene: TRBV20-1
CDR3 protein: CSARVEAGWNEQFF
CDR3 DNA: TGCAGTGCTAGAGTAGAAGCGGGATGGAATGAGCAGTTCTTC

J gene: TRBJ2-7
clone size: few
D gene: NA
V gene: TRBV3-1
CDR3 protein: CASSQQGPTYEQYF
CDR3 DNA: TGTGCCAGCAGCCAACAGGGGCCTACCTACGAGCAGTACTTC

J gene: TRBJ1-2
clone size: few
D gene: NA
V gene: TRBV5-1
CDR3 protein: CASSLGQVNYGYTF
CDR3 DNA: TGCGCCAGCAGCTTGGGACAGGTCAACTATGGCTACACCTTC

J gene: TRBJ1-1
clone size: few
D gene: TRBD1
V gene: TRBV27
CDR3 protein: CASSSWTGNTEAFF
CDR3 DNA: TGTGCCAGCAGTTCCTGGACAGGGAACACTGAAGCTTTCTTT

J gene: TRBJ1-2
clone size: NA
D gene: NA
V gene: TRBV27
CDR3 protein: CASSLMGGANYGYTF
CDR3 DNA: TGTGCCAGCAGTTTGATGGGGGGAGCTAACTATGGCTACACCTTC

J gene: TRBJ2-1
clone size: NA
D gene: NA
V gene: TRBV27
CDR3 protein: CASSLSPTNEQFF
CDR3 DNA: TGTGCCAGCAGTTTATCACCTACTAATGAGCAGTTCTTC

J gene: TRBJ2-7
clone size: NA
D gene: NA
V gene: TRBV13
CDR3 protein: CASSQPGQTSYYEQYF
CDR3 DNA: TGTGCCAGCAGCCAACCCGGACAGACTTCCTACTACGAGCAGTACTTC

J gene: TRBJ1-1
clone size: many
D gene: NA
V gene: TRBV5-6
CDR3 protein: CASSGGGNTEAFF
CDR3 DNA: TGTGCCAGCAGCGGAGGGGGGAACACTGAAGCTTTCTTT

J gene: TRBJ2-3
clone size: few
D gene: TRBD1
V gene: TRBV6-5
CDR3 protein: CASRPGQRSTDTQYF
CDR3 DNA: TGTGCCAGCAGGCCGGGACAGAGAAGCACAGATACGCAGTATTTT

J gene: TRBJ2-5
clone size: NA
D gene: NA
V gene: TRBV7-6
CDR3 protein: CASSLAGLFGETQYF
CDR3 DNA: TGTGCCAGCAGCTTAGCGGGACTCTTCGGAGAGACCCAGTACTTC

J gene: TRBJ2-3
clone size: few
D gene: TRBD2
V gene: TRBV11-1
CDR3 protein: CASAREGGTDTQYF
CDR3 DNA: TGTGCCAGCGCGAGGGAGGGAGGCACAGATACGCAGTATTTT

J gene: TRBJ1-2
clone size: NA
D gene: NA
V gene: TRBV5-1
CDR3 protein: CASSFSTGTYGYTF
CDR3 DNA: TGCGCCAGCAGCTTCTCGACGGGAACCTATGGCTACACCTTC

J gene: TRBJ2-5
clone size: few
D gene: TRBD2
V gene: TRBV6-6
CDR3 protein: CASSPGPGSGSGTQYF
CDR3 DNA: TGTGCCAGCAGTCCTGGGCCAGGGAGCGGGAGTGGGACCCAGTACTTC

J gene: TRBJ2-7
clone size: few
D gene: NA
V gene: TRBV9
CDR3 protein: CASSVAGTGRTEQYF
CDR3 DNA: TGTGCCAGCAGCGTAGCGGGGACGGGGAGAACCGAGCAGTACTTC

J gene: TRBJ1-6
clone size: few
D gene: NA
V gene: TRBV10-3
CDR3 protein: CAISRGGNSPLHF
CDR3 DNA: TGTGCCATCAGCAGGGGTGGCAATTCACCCCTCCACTTT